This is a list of T cell receptor beta chains from one sample in a study of T-cell memory formation after mild COVID-19. One entry per CDR3 protein results from TCRdb running MiXCR on the 5' RACE reads. The table records approximately 580,000 distinct CDR3 sequences, 20% of them present only once. Input material: PBMCs or a T cell subset sorted from them (not recorded which). The source is an adult woman who had mild COVID-19 (a few samples of this study predate the infection). Cell type and time point are not known. The CDR3 runs from the conserved cysteine through the conserved F or W. The order of the fields is J gene, clone size, D gene, V gene, CDR3 DNA, CDR3 protein. The D gene is left open where the match is weak. Clone size appears in some rows only: once, few, many, or a class for an expanded clone.

TRBJ2-5 many TRBD1 TRBV7-9 TGTGCCAGCAGCGCAAGGGACAGAAGCCAAGAGACCCAGTACTTC CASSARDRSQETQYF
TRBJ2-5 NA NA TRBV11-2 TGTGCCAGCAGCTTAGTGGTCGCCGGGGTTCGAGAGACCCAGTACTTC CASSLVVAGVRETQYF
TRBJ2-1 few TRBD2 TRBV7-2 TGTGCCAGCAGCAACTCCGGACTAGCGGGAGGGGGGAATGAGCAGTTCTTC CASSNSGLAGGGNEQFF
TRBJ1-5 NA NA TRBV5-6 TGTGCCAGCAGCTTGGGGGACCCCAATCAGCCCCAGCATTTT CASSLGDPNQPQHF
TRBJ2-3 few NA TRBV7-3 TGTGCCAGCAGCCCTGACAGCCTAGGCACAGATACGCAGTATTTT CASSPDSLGTDTQYF
TRBJ2-1 NA TRBD2 TRBV2 TGTGCCAGCACGGTAGCGGGGGGCCTGTTCTTC CASTVAGGLFF
TRBJ2-1 NA NA TRBV4-1 TGCGCCAGCAGCCCATGGGGGTCCACAGGGGAGCAGTTCTTC CASSPWGSTGEQFF
TRBJ2-7 NA NA TRBV7-9 TGTGCCAGCAGCTTAGGAGGGCGGGGGCAGTACTTC CASSLGGRGQYF
TRBJ2-5 NA NA TRBV4-3 TGCGCCAGCAGCCAAGATCATGGTAGCGAAGAGACCCAGTACTTC CASSQDHGSEETQYF
TRBJ1-6 few TRBD1 TRBV6-5 TGTGCCAGCAGTTACGGAACCGGGACAGGGTATAATTCACCCCTCCACTTT CASSYGTGTGYNSPLHF
TRBJ2-7 few TRBD1 TRBV7-3 TGTGCCAGCAGCTTAACCCCGGGACAGGGCCACGAGCAGTACTTC CASSLTPGQGHEQYF
TRBJ2-5 few NA TRBV5-1 TGCGCCAGCAGCCTGGACAGAGACCAGTACTTC CASSLDRDQYF
TRBJ1-1 NA TRBD1 TRBV25-1 TGTGCCAGCAGTGATGAGGGGGCGCGTGGGGCTTTCTTT CASSDEGARGAFF
TRBJ2-5 few TRBD2 TRBV20-1 TGCAGTGCTAGAGATCGTGAGCGGGGAGAAGAGACCCAGTACTTC CSARDRERGEETQYF
TRBJ2-3 NA NA TRBV6-1 TGTGCCAGCAGTGCGCTCCAGCGGTCCGGGGGCACAGATACGCAGTATTTT CASSALQRSGGTDTQYF
TRBJ2-1 NA NA TRBV28 TGTGCCAGCGGAGGGGGGACAGTCCCCTACAATGAGCAGTTCTTC CASGGGTVPYNEQFF
TRBJ2-1 few NA TRBV10-3 TGTGCCATCAGTGGCGGTTGGAACTCCTACAATGAGCAGTTCTTC CAISGGWNSYNEQFF
TRBJ1-1 NA NA TRBV7-2 TGTGCCAGCAGTTTGACCGACGGGATCACTGAAGCTTTCTTT CASSLTDGITEAFF
TRBJ2-5 few TRBD1 TRBV5-6 TGTGCCAGCAGCTGGGGGACAGGGTTCGAGACCCAGTACTTC CASSWGTGFETQYF
TRBJ1-1 NA NA TRBV7-2 TGTGCCAGCAGCTGGACGACTATCGCTGCAGTGAACACTGAAGCTTTCTTT CASSWTTIAAVNTEAFF
TRBJ2-1 few TRBD2 TRBV24-1 TGTGCCACCAGTGATTTAAGCGGGAGGGCCTATGAGCAGTTCTTC CATSDLSGRAYEQFF
TRBJ2-7 NA NA TRBV10-3 TGTGCCATCAGTGGACAGAGTAGCTCCTACGAGCAGTACTTC CAISGQSSSYEQYF
TRBJ2-5 few NA TRBV5-1 TGCGCCAGCAGCTTGATCGGGACCCAGTACTTC CASSLIGTQYF
TRBJ2-2 once TRBD1 TRBV18 TGTGCCAGCTCACCACCGGGACAGCCCACCGGGGAGCTGTTTTTT CASSPPGQPTGELFF
TRBJ2-3 NA NA TRBV5-1 TGCGCCAGCAGCCCGTCGACAGGCACAGATACGCAGTATTTT CASSPSTGTDTQYF
TRBJ2-7 few NA TRBV12-3/TRBV12-4 TGTGCCAGCGCTTTTTGGAGTAACTCCTACGAGCAGTACTTC CASAFWSNSYEQYF
TRBJ2-1 NA TRBD2 TRBV4-1 TGCGCCAGCAGCCATGAACTAGCGGGAGGATACAATGAGCAGTTCTTC CASSHELAGGYNEQFF
TRBJ1-5 few NA TRBV27 TGTGCCAGCAGTTTACTCGGGGGCCTTCAGCCCCAGCATTTT CASSLLGGLQPQHF
TRBJ1-5 NA NA TRBV30 TGTGCCTGGAGTGTACAAGAAAATCAGCCCCAGCATTTT CAWSVQENQPQHF
TRBJ2-6 NA NA TRBV11-3 TGTGCCAGCAGCTACGGAACCGGGACCCAGCACTCTGGGGCCAACGTCCTGACTTTC CASSYGTGTQHSGANVLTF
TRBJ2-3 NA TRBD2 TRBV7-9 TGTGCCAGCAGCATACGACTAGCGGGACCCCATTTT CASSIRLAGPHF
TRBJ1-1 NA TRBD1 TRBV12-3/TRBV12-4 TGTGCCAGCAGTTATCAGGGGGCTGCTTTCTTT CASSYQGAAFF
TRBJ2-7 many NA TRBV4-1 TGTGCCAGCAGCCAAGATCAGGGCTACGAGCAGTACTTC CASSQDQGYEQYF
TRBJ2-1 many NA TRBV3-1 TGTGCCAGCAGCCAGGTAGGAAGTGAGCAGTTCTTC CASSQVGSEQFF
TRBJ1-1 few NA TRBV11-2 TGTGCCAGCAGGTCCGGGACACCGAGTTCTGAAGCTTTCTTT CASRSGTPSSEAFF
TRBJ2-3 once TRBD2 TRBV20-1 TGCAGTGCTAAAAAGGGACTAGCGGGAAGCACAGATACGCAGTATTTT CSAKKGLAGSTDTQYF
TRBJ2-7 NA TRBD2 TRBV6-2/TRBV6-3 TGTGCCAGCACGCCTAGCGGGAGCTCCTACGAGCAGTACTTC CASTPSGSSYEQYF
TRBJ2-7 NA TRBD1 TRBV6-2/TRBV6-3 TGTGCCAGCAGTGGGACAGCTAACTACGAGCAGTACTTC CASSGTANYEQYF
TRBJ2-2 NA TRBD2 TRBV7-6 TGTGCCAGCAGCTTAGATAAAGCGGGAACGAGGACCGGGGAGCTGTTTTTT CASSLDKAGTRTGELFF
TRBJ1-1 NA TRBD1 TRBV7-2 TGTGCCAGCAGCCTAAGCGGACAGGGCTTGACTGAAGCTTTCTTT CASSLSGQGLTEAFF
TRBJ2-1 NA NA TRBV20-1 TGCAGTGCTAGGGGGGGACTCTCCTACAATGAGCAGTTCTTC CSARGGLSYNEQFF
TRBJ2-7 NA NA TRBV20-1 TGCAGTGCCCTGCGACAGGAAAACTACGAGCAGTACTTC CSALRQENYEQYF
TRBJ2-3 NA NA TRBV2 TGTGCCAGCAGTGAGGGCGGTGCTAGCACAGATACGCAGTATTTT CASSEGGASTDTQYF
TRBJ2-7 few NA TRBV5-8 TGTGCCAGCAGCTCTAGGACACGGAGCTCCTACGAGCAGTACTTC CASSSRTRSSYEQYF
TRBJ2-1 NA NA TRBV7-9 TGTGCCAGCAGCTTCACGGCGGGAACGTCGGATGAGCAGTTCTTC CASSFTAGTSDEQFF
TRBJ1-3 once NA TRBV19 TGTGCCAGTAAGGCGGGTCAGGCGGGCTCTGGAAACACCATATATTTT CASKAGQAGSGNTIYF
TRBJ2-7 few NA TRBV10-3 TGTGCCATCAGTGAGCCAGGCCAGAGAAGAGGGGAGCAGTACTTC CAISEPGQRRGEQYF
TRBJ2-7 few TRBD2 TRBV6-5 TGTGCCAGCAGCCGGGGACTAGCGGGAGGGTTCGGCGAGCAGTACTTC CASSRGLAGGFGEQYF
TRBJ1-1 NA TRBD1 TRBV12-3/TRBV12-4 TGTGCCAGCAGTTACGACAGGGAGGGTGAAGCTTTCTTT CASSYDREGEAFF
TRBJ1-2 NA TRBD1 TRBV12-3/TRBV12-4 TGTGCCAGCAGTGGACGGGACAGCGGCTACACCTTC CASSGRDSGYTF
TRBJ2-5 few NA TRBV9 TGTGCCAGCAGCGCCGCGGTCGGGACCCAGTACTTC CASSAAVGTQYF
TRBJ1-3 few NA TRBV3-1 TGTGCCAGCAGCCAAGATTACGGGGGCTTCTCTGGAAACACCATATATTTT CASSQDYGGFSGNTIYF
TRBJ2-1 once TRBD2 TRBV11-3 TGTGCCAGCAGCCCCAGCGGGGGACTAGCGACTGAGCAGTTCTTC CASSPSGGLATEQFF
TRBJ2-2 few NA TRBV18 TGTGCCAGCTCACCAATAGCCAGAAGCCCCGGGGAGCTGTTTTTT CASSPIARSPGELFF
TRBJ2-6 once TRBD1 TRBV19 TGTGCCAGTCGAAGAGACAGGGTGAGCTCTGGGGACAACGTCCTGACTTTC CASRRDRVSSGDNVLTF